Below are 21 T cell receptor beta chains sequenced from a single sample in a study of blood T cell repertoires in COVID-19. Using immunoSEQ multiplex PCR, the repertoire was profiled, and TCRdb retains in-frame clones only, with some absent. Altogether approximately 220,000 clones are present, about 86% being singletons, with the ten largest covering 3.8%. Sequenced sample: PBMCs or T cells enriched from blood (not recorded which). The receptors come from a woman in her thirties or forties with acute COVID-19.

This chain connects TRBV5-1 to TRBJ2-6, with 8 bases matching TRBD2. Germline trimming cut 0 bases from V and 0 bases from J; bases unmatched to any gene: 8. The CDR3 is 19 amino acids. Germline V gene lookup returns CDR1 SGHRS and CDR2 YFSETQ. CDR3 sequence: CASSLGSLAGPSGANVLTF. DNA of the CDR3: TGCGCCAGCAGCTTGGGAAGCCTAGCGGGTCCCTCTGGGGCCAACGTCCTGACTTTC.

V usage is TRBV3-1 (or the pseudogene TRBV3-2) and J usage is TRBJ2-7, with a possible D match to TRBD2 (6 bases). Germline V gene data show CDR1 as LGHDT and CDR2 as YNNKEL (reference sequence). This CDR3 contains 12 residues. Trimming took off 4 bases at V and 3 bases at J, with 7 bases between the two ends. The CDR3 coding sequence is TGTGCCAGCAGCCTTAGCGGCTACGAGCAGTACTTC. The encoded protein is CASSLSGYEQYF.

The chain links TRBV28 to TRBJ1-4, with 10 bases that match TRBD1. Germline CDR1 is MDHEN and CDR2 is SYDVKM. Losses at the gene ends were 6 bases for V and 6 bases for J; bases not matched to a gene: 7. The length of the CDR3 is 15 residues. CDR3 nucleotides: TGTGCCAGCAGCAGGGGGGGGACAGGGGATGAAAAACTGTTTTTT. This sequence encodes CASSRGGTGDEKLFF.

CDR3 residues: CASSETRGGAGYNEQFF. The CDR3 bases are TGTGCCAGCAGTGAAACCCGAGGGGGGGCGGGCTACAATGAGCAGTTCTTC. This chain connects TRBV6-4 to TRBJ2-1, with D maybe TRBD2 (7 bases). The CDR3 contains 17 residues. Germline CDR1 reads MRHNA; CDR2 reads SNTAGT. Between the trimmed V and J ends, which lost 3 bases and 3 bases, there was a span of 18 bases.

The chain joins TRBV7-2 to TRBJ2-7, with 7 bases lining up with TRBD2. CDR1 is SGHTA and CDR2 is FQGNSA in the germline V gene. The CDR3 is made up of 14 amino acids. The trim removed 1 base at V and 3 bases at J, leaving 3 bases unmatched. CDR3 in amino acids: CASSLESGGYEQYF. The CDR3 DNA sequence: TGTGCCAGCAGCTTAGAGTCGGGGGGCTACGAGCAGTACTTC.

In nucleotides, the CDR3 is TGTGCCAGCAGCCAAGAAAACAGGGACGAGCAGTACTTC. It specifies CASSQENRDEQYF. The J gene is TRBJ2-7, the V gene TRBV14, with D perhaps matching TRBD1 (6 bases). V was cut by 0 bases and J by 5 bases, with 8 bases left in between. CDR3 size: 13 residues. The germline V gene encodes CDR1 SGHDN and CDR2 FVKESK.

The chain joins TRBV9 to TRBJ2-2, with TRBD1 as a possible D gene (5 bases). Trimming shortened V by 0 bases and J by 7 bases, and 7 bases separated the two germline ends. CDR3 length equals 13 residues. Per the germline V gene, CDR1 is SGDLS and CDR2 is YYNGEE. The CDR3 nucleotides are TGTGCCAGCAGCGTAGCCCAGGGCGGGGAGCTGTTTTTT. Protein sequence: CASSVAQGGELFF.

The rearrangement links TRBV28 to TRBJ1-5; no clear D. The CDR3 spans 13 residues. Deletions cut 6 bases from V and 4 bases from J, with 10 bases between. Germline V gene sequence: CDR1 MDHEN, CDR2 SYDVKM. CDR3 region: CASRPDGNQPQHF. Here the CDR3 DNA reads TGTGCCAGCAGACCCGACGGGAATCAGCCCCAGCATTTT. Filled out from reference TRBV28 and TRBJ1-5, the complete variable domain reads DVKVTQSSRYLVKRTGEKVFLECVQDMDHENMFWYRQDPGLGLRLIYFSYDVKMKEKGDIPEGYSVSREKKERFSLILESASTNQTSMYLCASRPDGNQPQHFGDGTRLSIL.

The V gene is TRBV6-5, the J gene TRBJ2-1; the D is unclear. V gave up 0 bases and J gave up 3 bases, with 12 bases separating them. This CDR3 region has 16 residues. Germline lookup yields CDR1 MNHEY and CDR2 SVGAGI. In DNA form, the CDR3 reads TGTGCCAGCAGTTACTCGCTAGTACGGAACTACAATGAGCAGTTCTTC. It specifies CASSYSLVRNYNEQFF.

The chain is built from TRBV5-5 and TRBJ2-2, with TRBD1 matching over 9 bases. After removal of 3 bases from V and 5 bases from J, the junction contained 14 bases not matched to a gene. Germline V gene sequence: CDR1 SGHKS, CDR2 YYEKEE (reference sequence). The CDR3 has 18 residues. The CDR3 loop is CASSSRGVTGGYTGELFF. DNA for the CDR3: TGTGCCAGCAGCTCCAGGGGTGTGACAGGGGGTTATACCGGGGAGCTGTTTTTT.

The chain carries TRBV5-6 and TRBJ2-7; 12 nucleotides match TRBD2. From germline, CDR1 is SGHDT and CDR2 YYEEEE. The CDR3 extends over 19 amino acids. The V gene end was trimmed by 0 bases and the J gene end by 4 bases; junction bases not matched to a gene: 14. The CDR3, as DNA: TGTGCCAGCAGCTTGGTCGGGGGGACAGGCGGGACTAGCGGGTACGAGCAGTACTTC. Protein sequence: CASSLVGGTGGTSGYEQYF.

This chain connects TRBV5-4 to TRBJ1-1, with D hard to call. The CDR3 spans 14 residues. V lost 3 bases to trimming and J lost 1 base, with 10 bases between them. CDR1 SGHNT and CDR2 YYREEE come from the germline V gene (reference sequence). The CDR3 loop is CASSSTRSNTEAFF. CDR3 DNA: TGTGCCAGCAGCTCCACACGATCGAACACTGAAGCTTTCTTT.

The rearrangement joins TRBV29-1 to TRBJ2-5; tentative D call: TRBD1 (6 bases). Trimming removed 3 bases at V and 3 bases at J, with 11 bases between. The CDR3 totals 13 residues. Looked up from germline, CDR1 is SQVTM and CDR2 is ANQGSEA. This CDR3 reads CSVDRGGKETQYF. CDR3 DNA sequence: TGCAGCGTTGACCGTGGGGGCAAAGAGACCCAGTACTTC.

The chain uses TRBV7-6 and TRBJ2-3; D is possibly TRBD2 (6 bases). Germline V gene sequence: CDR1 SGHVS, CDR2 FNYEAQ. Trimming pared 0 bases from V and 0 bases from J, leaving 13 bases between. The CDR3 is 17 amino acids. DNA of the CDR3: TGTGCCAGCAGCTTAGCGGGAGGAGCGGCTAGCACAGATACGCAGTATTTT. Translating it yields CASSLAGGAASTDTQYF.

The rearrangement uses TRBV29-1 and TRBJ2-5; tentative D call: TRBD1 (5 bases). The CDR3 has 12 amino acids. Germline-derived CDR1 and CDR2 are SQVTM and ANQGSEA. Trimming shortened V by 4 bases and J by 6 bases, and 12 bases separated the two germline ends. Here the CDR3 reads CSVVDSFKTQYF. In DNA form, the CDR3 reads TGCAGCGTTGTCGACAGCTTTAAGACCCAGTACTTC.

The chain links TRBV5-1 to TRBJ2-1; 7 nucleotides line up with TRBD1. Germline CDR1 is SGHRS and CDR2 is YFSETQ. J lost 3 bases, V lost 2 bases, and 2 bases had no gene match. The CDR3 runs to 14 residues. The CDR3 DNA reads TGCGCCAGCAGCTTAACAGGGGTCTACAATGAGCAGTTCTTC. Its protein is CASSLTGVYNEQFF.

The chain carries TRBV5-1 and TRBJ1-4; D ambiguous. The CDR3 length is 16 residues. Trimming stripped 4 bases from V and 7 bases from J, with 20 bases between. The V gene's germline CDR1 is SGHRS and CDR2 YFSETQ. The CDR3 DNA reads TGCGCCAGCAGCCCGGACCCAACCCGTCGGGGTGAAAAACTGTTTTTT. Translation: CASSPDPTRRGEKLFF.

The chain recombines TRBV12-5 with TRBJ2-1; 7 bases line up with TRBD2. The V gene's germline CDR1 is LGHNT and CDR2 FRNRAP. The V segment lost 1 base and the J segment 4 bases; nucleotides outside the gene matches: 1. This CDR3 spans 14 amino acids. CDR3 nucleotides: TGTGCTAGTGGTTTGGGCGGGAGTTACAATGAGCAGTTCTTC. The encoded protein is CASGLGGSYNEQFF.

The V and J genes are TRBV7-9 and TRBJ2-3; TRBD2 aligns across 7 bases. The CDR3 length is 15 residues. V lost 3 bases to trimming and J lost 2 bases; unmatched junction nucleotides: 5. Germline V lookup: CDR1 SEHNR, CDR2 FQNEAQ (reference sequence). CDR3 DNA: TGTGCCAGCAGCTTTAGCGGGTCTGTCACAGATACGCAGTATTTT. Protein product: CASSFSGSVTDTQYF.

V is TRBV6-5 and J is TRBJ2-1, with 11 bases lining up with TRBD2. Unmatched junction bases numbered 13, after V lost 8 bases and J lost 10 bases. Germline CDR1 MNHEY, CDR2 SVGAGI. The CDR3 extends over 15 amino acids. The CDR3 reads CASVRVLAGVNEQFF. CDR3 in DNA: TGTGCCAGCGTACGGGTACTAGCGGGAGTAAACGAGCAGTTCTTC.

This clone came up once. The chain has TRBV4-3 and TRBJ2-7, with 13 bases lining up with TRBD2. Germline CDR1 and CDR2: LGHNA and YSLEER. CDR3 length: 22 amino acids. V lost 4 bases and J lost 3; bases outside the gene matches: 24. The chain's CDR3 is CASSPWGLAGRTATPSSYEQYF. The CDR3 DNA reads as TGCGCCAGCAGCCCCTGGGGACTAGCGGGACGTACCGCAACTCCTTCAAGCTACGAGCAGTACTTC.